This T cell receptor beta chain emerged from a study of response to subunit inactivated influenza vaccine. The CDR3 sequence is 17 residues long. Germline V CDR1 and CDR2: LNHNV, YYDKDF (reference sequence). With 3 bases clipped from V and 3 bases from J, the junction kept 13 bases outside the gene matches. Study-wide points: It was the authors' suggestion that each seasonal influenza vaccination recruits few new T cells.

Note on this clonotype: The target antigen is unknown.

TCRdb re-called the RT-PCR reads through MiXCR, storing one row per CDR3 protein. The sample consists of about half a million distinct CDR3 sequences, 6.5% to 8% of them appearing once. The specimen comprised PBMCs from blood, sampled 23 to 25 months after vaccination. The sequence derives from a man aged 50 to 69 who received an inactivated influenza vaccine. V gene TRBV15 combines with J gene TRBJ2-7, with 8 bases aligning to TRBD2. DNA of the CDR3: TGTGCCACCAGCAGTCTCCCCACTACTAGCGGATACTACGAGCAGTACTTC. Protein: CATSSLPTTSGYYEQYF.